This TCR beta chain was identified during a study of blood T cell repertoires in COVID-19. Study in general: Acute and convalescent COVID-19 specimens originated in the United States, Italy and Spain. PBMCs, B-cell-depleted T cells, or T cells were the source of the cDNA or gDNA that made up the material.

Assay used: immunoSEQ multiplex PCR; TCRdb lists only in-frame clones, some missing. The table has about 170,000 clones, about 85% seen once. The germline V gene has CDR1 LNHNV and CDR2 YYDKDF (reference sequence). Trimming shortened V by 0 bases and J by 10 bases, and 16 bases separated the two germline ends. The CDR3 is made up of 16 amino acids. The chain uses TRBV15 and TRBJ1-6, with D possibly being TRBD1 (6 bases). The source material was peripheral blood. This TCR was sampled from a man aged 60 to 75 who had recovered from COVID-19. This CDR3 reads CATSRDPASRGSPLHF. The CDR3 coding sequence is TGTGCCACCAGCAGAGATCCCGCAAGCAGGGGATCACCCCTCCACTTT.